The rows below give T cell receptor beta chains drawn from one sample of a study of blood T cell repertoires in COVID-19. Profiling relied on immunoSEQ multiplex PCR, and the TCRdb table lists in-frame clones only, not all of them. The sample consists of some 490,000 clones, around 85% of them appearing once. Sequenced sample: PBMCs or T cells enriched from blood (not recorded which). The source is an older woman who had recovered from COVID-19. CDR3s include the opening cysteine and the closing phenylalanine or tryptophan. Each record gives: CDR3 protein, CDR3 DNA, clone size, V gene, D gene, J gene. The D gene is left open where the match is weak. Rows give clone size only sometimes, using once, few, many, or a class for an expanded clone.

CDR3 protein: CASSQDRGYPTF
CDR3 DNA: TGTGCCAGCAGCCAAGACAGGGGTTACCCCACCTTC
clone size: -
V gene: TRBV3-1/TRBV3-2
D gene: -
J gene: TRBJ1-2

CDR3 protein: CASHATRISTEAFF
CDR3 DNA: TGCGCCAGTCACGCCACCAGGATTAGCACTGAAGCTTTCTTT
clone size: -
V gene: TRBV5-1
D gene: -
J gene: TRBJ1-1

CDR3 protein: CSVVGGDTGELFF
CDR3 DNA: TGCAGCGTTGTTGGGGGCGACACCGGGGAGCTGTTTTTT
clone size: -
V gene: TRBV29-1
D gene: -
J gene: TRBJ2-2

CDR3 protein: CASSLIVNTGELFF
CDR3 DNA: TGTGCCAGCAGCTTAATAGTGAACACCGGGGAGCTGTTTTTT
clone size: -
V gene: TRBV13
D gene: -
J gene: TRBJ2-2

CDR3 protein: CASSASAVTEAFF
CDR3 DNA: TGTGCCAGCAGTGCTTCGGCGGTTACTGAAGCTTTCTTT
clone size: -
V gene: TRBV2
D gene: -
J gene: TRBJ1-1

CDR3 protein: CASTLGAGYGYTF
CDR3 DNA: TGTGCCAGCACCCTTGGGGCCGGCTATGGCTACACCTTC
clone size: -
V gene: TRBV25-1
D gene: -
J gene: TRBJ1-2

CDR3 protein: CASSLQRTGNNSPLHF
CDR3 DNA: TGTGCCAGCAGCTTACAGCGGACAGGAAATAATTCACCCCTCCACTTT
clone size: -
V gene: TRBV7-9
D gene: TRBD1
J gene: TRBJ1-6

CDR3 protein: CASSTAGGPFNEQFF
CDR3 DNA: TGTGCCAGCAGCACAGCGGGGGGGCCTTTTAATGAGCAGTTCTTC
clone size: -
V gene: TRBV7-2
D gene: TRBD2
J gene: TRBJ2-1

CDR3 protein: CATSVTGSEKLFF
CDR3 DNA: TGTGCCACCAGTGTGACAGGGAGTGAAAAACTGTTTTTT
clone size: -
V gene: TRBV24-1
D gene: TRBD1
J gene: TRBJ1-4

CDR3 protein: CASSTRAGLGTEAFF
CDR3 DNA: TGTGCCAGCAGCACCCGAGCAGGGCTAGGAACTGAAGCTTTCTTT
clone size: -
V gene: TRBV9
D gene: -
J gene: TRBJ1-1

CDR3 protein: CASGLRGSDEQFF
CDR3 DNA: TGTGCCAGCGGCTTGCGGGGGTCGGATGAGCAGTTCTTC
clone size: many
V gene: TRBV7-2
D gene: TRBD2
J gene: TRBJ2-1

CDR3 protein: CASRARDSWSNGYTF
CDR3 DNA: TGTGCCAGCAGGGCTCGGGACAGCTGGTCAAATGGCTACACCTTC
clone size: few
V gene: TRBV5-4
D gene: TRBD1
J gene: TRBJ1-2

CDR3 protein: CASSEAIGTPSHF
CDR3 DNA: TGTGCCAGCAGTGAAGCCATCGGGACACCGTCGCATTTT
clone size: -
V gene: TRBV6-1
D gene: -
J gene: TRBJ1-5

CDR3 protein: CASSNIEGGSYGYTF
CDR3 DNA: TGTGCCAGTAGTAACATCGAGGGGGGGAGCTATGGCTACACCTTC
clone size: -
V gene: TRBV19
D gene: -
J gene: TRBJ1-2

CDR3 protein: CASSLVEAEGANVLTF
CDR3 DNA: TGCGCCAGCAGCTTGGTGGAGGCGGAAGGGGCCAACGTCCTGACTTTC
clone size: once
V gene: TRBV5-1
D gene: -
J gene: TRBJ2-6

CDR3 protein: CAGRRGFFREETQYF
CDR3 DNA: TGTGCCGGAAGACGGGGTTTTTTCAGAGAAGAGACCCAGTACTTC
clone size: once
V gene: TRBV30
D gene: -
J gene: TRBJ2-5

CDR3 protein: CASSQDRGGGELFF
CDR3 DNA: TGTGCCAGCAGCCAGGACAGGGGAGGCGGGGAGCTGTTTTTT
clone size: -
V gene: TRBV11-3
D gene: TRBD1
J gene: TRBJ2-2

CDR3 protein: CATSDPGRADTQYF
CDR3 DNA: TGTGCCACCAGTGACCCCGGGAGGGCAGATACGCAGTATTTT
clone size: -
V gene: TRBV24-1
D gene: TRBD2
J gene: TRBJ2-3

CDR3 protein: CASSLIGTGNQPQHF
CDR3 DNA: TGTGCCAGCAGTTTAATCGGGACAGGAAATCAGCCCCAGCATTTT
clone size: -
V gene: TRBV28
D gene: TRBD1
J gene: TRBJ1-5

CDR3 protein: CASSEDWREQFF
CDR3 DNA: TGTGCCAGCAGTGAAGACTGGCGGGAGCAGTTCTTC
clone size: -
V gene: TRBV6-1
D gene: -
J gene: TRBJ2-1

CDR3 protein: CASSLGKGGIASGTEAFF
CDR3 DNA: TGTGCCAGCAGCTTAGGGAAAGGGGGTATTGCCTCTGGTACTGAAGCTTTCTTT
clone size: -
V gene: TRBV7-2
D gene: -
J gene: TRBJ1-1

CDR3 protein: CASTITGENYNEQFF
CDR3 DNA: TGCGCCAGCACCATAACAGGGGAGAATTACAATGAGCAGTTCTTC
clone size: -
V gene: TRBV5-1
D gene: TRBD1
J gene: TRBJ2-1

CDR3 protein: CASGQNRGGQQPQHF
CDR3 DNA: TGTGCCAGCGGTCAAAACAGGGGCGGTCAGCAGCCCCAGCATTTT
clone size: -
V gene: TRBV2
D gene: TRBD1
J gene: TRBJ1-5

CDR3 protein: CASSLTGPPHEQFF
CDR3 DNA: TGTGCCAGCAGTTTAACAGGGCCCCCTCATGAGCAGTTCTTC
clone size: -
V gene: TRBV27
D gene: -
J gene: TRBJ2-1

CDR3 protein: CASSETGGGETQYF
CDR3 DNA: TGTGCCAGCAGCGAGACAGGGGGCGGTGAGACCCAGTACTTC
clone size: -
V gene: TRBV5-6
D gene: TRBD1
J gene: TRBJ2-5

CDR3 protein: CASSSTGAGANVLTF
CDR3 DNA: TGTGCCAGCAGCTCGACAGGGGCCGGGGCCAACGTCCTGACTTTC
clone size: -
V gene: TRBV5-4
D gene: TRBD1
J gene: TRBJ2-6

CDR3 protein: CASSPEGRAGGYEQYF
CDR3 DNA: TGTGCCAGCAGCCCAGAAGGTAGGGCAGGGGGCTACGAGCAGTACTTC
clone size: once
V gene: TRBV3-1/TRBV3-2
D gene: TRBD1
J gene: TRBJ2-7

CDR3 protein: CASSLKALQNEKLFF
CDR3 DNA: TGTGCCAGCAGCTTAAAGGCCTTACAGAATGAAAAACTGTTTTTT
clone size: -
V gene: TRBV7-9
D gene: -
J gene: TRBJ1-4

CDR3 protein: CASRWTAPASVTNTGELFF
CDR3 DNA: TGTGCCAGCAGGTGGACAGCGCCGGCGTCAGTCACGAACACCGGGGAGCTGTTTTTT
clone size: -
V gene: TRBV2
D gene: -
J gene: TRBJ2-2

CDR3 protein: CASSSGTGIMNTEAFF
CDR3 DNA: TGTGCCAGCAGCTCCGGGACAGGGATAATGAACACTGAAGCTTTCTTT
clone size: -
V gene: TRBV5-5
D gene: TRBD1
J gene: TRBJ1-1

CDR3 protein: CASRKDSNFNSPLHF
CDR3 DNA: TGTGCCAGCAGGAAAGACAGTAACTTTAACTCACCCCTCCACTTT
clone size: few
V gene: TRBV2
D gene: -
J gene: TRBJ1-6

CDR3 protein: CASSLGTGMHSPLHF
CDR3 DNA: TGTGCCAGCAGCCTAGGGACAGGGATGCATTCACCCCTCCACTTT
clone size: few
V gene: TRBV6-5
D gene: TRBD1
J gene: TRBJ1-6

CDR3 protein: CATSERSTDTQYF
CDR3 DNA: TGTGCCACCAGCGAGCGGAGCACAGATACGCAGTATTTT
clone size: -
V gene: TRBV24-1
D gene: -
J gene: TRBJ2-3

CDR3 protein: CASTRDRSLNTGELFF
CDR3 DNA: TGCGCCAGTACCCGGGACAGGTCCTTGAACACCGGGGAGCTGTTTTTT
clone size: -
V gene: TRBV5-1
D gene: TRBD1
J gene: TRBJ2-2

CDR3 protein: CASSSSSGTGELFF
CDR3 DNA: TGTGCCAGCAGCTCATCAAGCGGCACCGGGGAGCTGTTTTTT
clone size: once
V gene: TRBV11-2
D gene: -
J gene: TRBJ2-2

CDR3 protein: CASSSGGEWDTEAFF
CDR3 DNA: TGTGCCAGCAGTTCGGGGGGGGAATGGGACACTGAAGCTTTCTTT
clone size: -
V gene: TRBV27
D gene: -
J gene: TRBJ1-1

CDR3 protein: CAISDYGGADTDTQYF
CDR3 DNA: TGTGCCATCAGTGATTATGGGGGCGCGGACACAGATACGCAGTATTTT
clone size: -
V gene: TRBV10-3
D gene: -
J gene: TRBJ2-3

CDR3 protein: CASGRFTNGATNEKLFF
CDR3 DNA: TGTGCCAGTGGTCGGTTCACGAACGGGGCAACTAATGAAAAACTGTTTTTT
clone size: -
V gene: TRBV19
D gene: -
J gene: TRBJ1-4

CDR3 protein: CASSLTRDRANTEAFF
CDR3 DNA: TGTGCCAGCAGCTTAACGCGGGACAGGGCGAACACTGAAGCTTTCTTT
clone size: -
V gene: TRBV7-2
D gene: TRBD1
J gene: TRBJ1-1

CDR3 protein: CASSLGKGAFYEQYF
CDR3 DNA: TGTGCCAGCAGCTTGGGAAAGGGGGCTTTTTACGAGCAGTACTTC
clone size: -
V gene: TRBV7-9
D gene: TRBD1
J gene: TRBJ2-7

CDR3 protein: CASSPDGGGRSPLHF
CDR3 DNA: TGCGCCAGCAGCCCAGACGGGGGGGGACGGTCACCCCTCCACTTT
clone size: -
V gene: TRBV4-1
D gene: -
J gene: TRBJ1-6

CDR3 protein: CASSSETGTGEFDEKLFF
CDR3 DNA: TGTGCCAGCAGCTCAGAGACCGGGACAGGGGAGTTTGATGAAAAACTGTTTTTT
clone size: -
V gene: TRBV11-2
D gene: TRBD1
J gene: TRBJ1-4

CDR3 protein: CAWSRQNNQPQHF
CDR3 DNA: TGTGCCTGGAGCAGGCAGAACAATCAGCCCCAGCATTTT
clone size: -
V gene: TRBV30
D gene: -
J gene: TRBJ1-5

CDR3 protein: CASSYSGSRGYGYTF
CDR3 DNA: TGTGCCAGCAGTTACTCGGGCAGCCGTGGCTATGGCTACACCTTC
clone size: -
V gene: TRBV6-5
D gene: -
J gene: TRBJ1-2

CDR3 protein: CASSGGRQHF
CDR3 DNA: TGCGCCAGCAGTGGGGGGCGCCAGCATTTT
clone size: -
V gene: TRBV10-1
D gene: -
J gene: TRBJ1-5

CDR3 protein: CASSWGQADSPLHF
CDR3 DNA: TGTGCCAGCAGCTGGGGGCAGGCTGATTCACCCCTCCACTTT
clone size: -
V gene: TRBV5-6
D gene: -
J gene: TRBJ1-6

CDR3 protein: CAWSSSRHSLTDTQYF
CDR3 DNA: TGTGCCTGGAGTTCTTCCCGACATTCACTCACAGATACGCAGTATTTT
clone size: -
V gene: TRBV30
D gene: -
J gene: TRBJ2-3

CDR3 protein: CASSTGGGGYTF
CDR3 DNA: TGTGCCAGCAGCACAGGGGGAGGTGGCTACACCTTC
clone size: -
V gene: TRBV2
D gene: TRBD1
J gene: TRBJ1-2

CDR3 protein: CASNKRNRGADFTTDTQYF
CDR3 DNA: TGTGCCAGCAACAAACGGAATCGGGGGGCCGATTTTACCACAGATACGCAGTATTTT
clone size: -
V gene: TRBV7-2
D gene: -
J gene: TRBJ2-3

CDR3 protein: CASSDRDSSGANVLTF
CDR3 DNA: TGTGCCAGCAGTGACAGGGACTCCTCTGGGGCCAACGTCCTGACTTTC
clone size: -
V gene: TRBV25-1
D gene: -
J gene: TRBJ2-6

CDR3 protein: CASTGGTLSGTGANVLTF
CDR3 DNA: TGTGCCAGCACCGGTGGAACCCTCTCGGGAACCGGGGCCAACGTCCTGACTTTC
clone size: -
V gene: TRBV9
D gene: -
J gene: TRBJ2-6